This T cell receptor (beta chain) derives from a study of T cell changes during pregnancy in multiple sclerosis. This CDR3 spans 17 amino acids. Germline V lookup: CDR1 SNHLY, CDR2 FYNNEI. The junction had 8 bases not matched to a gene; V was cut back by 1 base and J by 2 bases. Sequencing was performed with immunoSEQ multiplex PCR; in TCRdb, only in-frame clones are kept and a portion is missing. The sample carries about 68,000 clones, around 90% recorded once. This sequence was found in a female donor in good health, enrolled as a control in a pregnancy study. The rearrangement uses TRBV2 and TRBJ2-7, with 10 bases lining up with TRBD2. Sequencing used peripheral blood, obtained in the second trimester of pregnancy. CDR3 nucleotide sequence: TGTGCCAGCAGTGAAGAGGCGCCAGCGGGAGGGACCTACGAGCAGTACTTC. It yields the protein CASSEEAPAGGTYEQYF. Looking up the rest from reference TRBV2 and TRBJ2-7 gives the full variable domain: EPEVTQTPSHQVTQMGQEVILRCVPISNHLYFYWYRQILGQKVEFLVSFYNNEISEKSEIFDDQFSVERPDGSNFTLKIRSTKLEDSAMYFCASSEEAPAGGTYEQYFGPGTRLTVT.